A selection of T cell receptor beta chains follows, all from one sample in a study of T cell repertoires in cytomegalovirus infection. MiXCR, applied by TCRdb to the reads, yields one record per CDR3 protein. This repertoire shows about 250,000 distinct CDR3 sequences, roughly 6.5% found once; its top ten account for roughly 6.5%. The sequencing sample was made of PBMCs. These receptors came from a human donor in good health (CMV status not recorded). Some clones in this sample may be carry-over from other donors' samples. Each CDR3 is given with its conserved first and last residue. The D gene is left open where the match is weak. Clone size is stated in some rows and not others, as once, few, many or a class when expanded.

D gene	clone size	J gene	V gene	CDR3 DNA	CDR3 protein
.	many	TRBJ2-7	TRBV7-2	TGTGCCAGCAGACGCCCGGGTAGGGGCGAGCAGTACTTC	CASRRPGRGEQYF
TRBD1	many	TRBJ1-3	TRBV7-2	TGTGCCAGCAGCCTTACCGGGACAGGGAAAAACACCATATATTTT	CASSLTGTGKNTIYF
.	.	TRBJ2-1	TRBV7-2	TGTACCAGCAGATCCTTCAATGAGCAGTTCTTC	CTSRSFNEQFF
TRBD1	few	TRBJ2-1	TRBV29-1	TGCAGCGTCCTCGGGACAGGGAAGGATGGGTATGAGCAGTTCTTC	CSVLGTGKDGYEQFF
TRBD2	many	TRBJ2-1	TRBV2	TGTGCCAGCAGCTCGGGGGGGAAAAGGAATGAGCAGTTCTTC	CASSSGGKRNEQFF
.	many	TRBJ2-5	TRBV7-9	TGTGCCAGCAGCTTGGTCCACGGCCAAGAGACCCAGTACTTC	CASSLVHGQETQYF
.	.	TRBJ1-1	TRBV29-1	TGCAGCGTTACACAGGGAGGGAACACTGAAGCTTTCTTT	CSVTQGGNTEAFF
.	many	TRBJ2-7	TRBV6-5	TGTGCCAGCATAGACTACAGCTACGAGCAGTACTTC	CASIDYSYEQYF
.	.	TRBJ2-1	TRBV20-1	TGCAGTGCTAGAGAGCGAGCGGATCCCTACAATGAGCAGTTCTTC	CSARERADPYNEQFF
.	many	TRBJ2-3	TRBV7-9	TGTGCCAGCAGCTTAGCGGGACGGTCTGGAGATACGCAGTATTTT	CASSLAGRSGDTQYF
.	many	TRBJ2-2	TRBV6-2/TRBV6-3	TGTGCCAGCAGTTCCCCCCGAGGTGGGGTCGGTACCACCGGGGAGCTGTTTTTT	CASSSPRGGVGTTGELFF
.	many	TRBJ1-6	TRBV6-6	TGTGCCAGCAGTTACCTTCAGGGTTCTTACTCACCCCTCCACTTT	CASSYLQGSYSPLHF
.	many	TRBJ2-4	TRBV6-2/TRBV6-3	TGTGCCACCCGCGGGGACCTAGCCAAAAACATTCAGTACTTC	CATRGDLAKNIQYF
TRBD1	few	TRBJ2-1	TRBV3-1	TGTGCCAGCAGCCACACCGGGACAGGGATCAATGAGCAGTTCTTC	CASSHTGTGINEQFF
.	few	TRBJ2-1	TRBV20-1	TGCAGTGCCGTTAGGCAGGTCAACAATGAGCAGTTCTTC	CSAVRQVNNEQFF
TRBD1	many	TRBJ2-1	TRBV12-3/TRBV12-4	TGTGCCAGCAGTTCAGCTACCGGGACAGGGTACAATGAGCAGTTCTTC	CASSSATGTGYNEQFF
.	many	TRBJ2-7	TRBV5-8	TGTGCCAGCAGCCCGGGCCTGACAGACTTCATTAACTACGAGCAGTACTTC	CASSPGLTDFINYEQYF
.	many	TRBJ1-2	TRBV20-1	TGCAGCGCCCGGGGGACCTTGGACTATGGCTACACCTTC	CSARGTLDYGYTF
.	many	TRBJ2-3	TRBV7-2	TGTGCCAGCAGCTTAGTAGTGGCGCGTACAGATACGCAGTATTTT	CASSLVVARTDTQYF
.	.	TRBJ2-7	TRBV18	TGTGCCAGCTCACCACCGATAAGAACTGACTCCTCCGGCTCCTACGAGCAGTACTTC	CASSPPIRTDSSGSYEQYF
.	many	TRBJ2-5	TRBV5-1	TGCGCCAGCAGCTTGGGCCCCGGGGGGCGCGAGACCCAGTACTTC	CASSLGPGGRETQYF
.	many	TRBJ2-2	TRBV28	TGTGCCAGCTCCGCCGGCGGGGCTGGCGGGGAGCTGTTTTTT	CASSAGGAGGELFF
.	.	TRBJ2-6	TRBV29-1	TGCAGCGTTGATGAGGGGAAAGGGGCCAACGTCCTGACTTTC	CSVDEGKGANVLTF
.	many	TRBJ1-5	TRBV12-3/TRBV12-4	TGTGCCAGCACCCCTGGGCAGAGTTTTGAGCCCCAGCATTTT	CASTPGQSFEPQHF
.	many	TRBJ2-5	TRBV2	TGTGCCAGCAGGCCGGGACGACAAGAGACCCAGTACTTC	CASRPGRQETQYF
.	many	TRBJ1-5	TRBV6-2/TRBV6-3	TGTGCCAGCAGTTATGTTACAGAAAATAGACCCCAGCATTTT	CASSYVTENRPQHF
TRBD2	many	TRBJ2-3	TRBV7-2	TGTGCCAGCAGCTTAGCGCCCAGCGGGGGGATCACAGATACGCAGTATTTT	CASSLAPSGGITDTQYF
.	many	TRBJ2-3	TRBV6-2/TRBV6-3	TGTGCCAGCAGCCTACAGGGACCAGATACGCAGTATTTT	CASSLQGPDTQYF
.	.	TRBJ1-5	TRBV29-1	TGCAGCGGCGCTGCAGGCCCCGATCAGCCCCAGCATTTT	CSGAAGPDQPQHF
TRBD1	many	TRBJ1-1	TRBV7-9	TGTGCCAGCAGCTTCCTTACAGGGGGTGGTTTGACTGAAGCTTTCTTT	CASSFLTGGGLTEAFF
.	many	TRBJ2-7	TRBV20-1	TGCAGTGCCTATTTTTCACAGGGCCCCCTCGAGCAGTACTTC	CSAYFSQGPLEQYF
.	few	TRBJ1-2	TRBV12-3/TRBV12-4	TGTGCCAGCAGTTTAGAAACGCGCGGCTACACCTTC	CASSLETRGYTF
TRBD1	many	TRBJ2-3	TRBV7-9	TGTGCCAGCAGCTTGGGGACAGGCCTCACAGATACGCAGTATTTT	CASSLGTGLTDTQYF
.	.	TRBJ1-1	TRBV7-2	TGTGCCAGCAGCTCCGTCCCGGGGACTGAAGCTTTCTTT	CASSSVPGTEAFF
.	many	TRBJ1-3	TRBV12-3/TRBV12-4	TGTGCCAGCAGTTTGGAGGGTTTGAGATCTGGAAACACCATATATTTT	CASSLEGLRSGNTIYF
.	many	TRBJ1-3	TRBV7-2	TGTGCCAGCAGCTTAGTTGGTTACACCATATATTTT	CASSLVGYTIYF